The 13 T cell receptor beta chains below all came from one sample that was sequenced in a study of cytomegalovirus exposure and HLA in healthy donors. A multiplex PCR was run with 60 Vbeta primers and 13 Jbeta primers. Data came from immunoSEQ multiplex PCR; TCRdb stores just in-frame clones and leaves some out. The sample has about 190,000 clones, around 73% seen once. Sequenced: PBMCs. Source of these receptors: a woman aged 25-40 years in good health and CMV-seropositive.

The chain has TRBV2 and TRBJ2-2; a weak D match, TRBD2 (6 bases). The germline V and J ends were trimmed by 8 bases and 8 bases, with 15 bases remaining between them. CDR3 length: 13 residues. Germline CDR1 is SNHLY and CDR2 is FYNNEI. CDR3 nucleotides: TGTGCCAGCCGGGCCGCGGGGCCGGGGGAGCTGTTTTTT. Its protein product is CASRAAGPGELFF. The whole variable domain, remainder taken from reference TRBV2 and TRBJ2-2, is EPEVTQTPSHQVTQMGQEVILRCVPISNHLYFYWYRQILGQKVEFLVSFYNNEISEKSEIFDDQFSVERPDGSNFTLKIRSTKLEDSAMYFCASRAAGPGELFFGEGSRLTVL.

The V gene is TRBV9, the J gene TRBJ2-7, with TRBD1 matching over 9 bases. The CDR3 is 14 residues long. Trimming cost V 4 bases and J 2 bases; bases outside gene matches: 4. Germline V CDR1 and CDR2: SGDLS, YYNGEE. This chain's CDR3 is CASSPWTGAYEQYF. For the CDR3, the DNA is TGTGCCAGCAGCCCGTGGACAGGGGCCTACGAGCAGTACTTC.

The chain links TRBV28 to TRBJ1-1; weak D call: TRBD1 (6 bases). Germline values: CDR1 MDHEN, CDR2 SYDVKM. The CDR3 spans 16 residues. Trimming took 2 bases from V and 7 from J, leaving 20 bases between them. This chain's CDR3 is CASSLPPGVGSIEAFF. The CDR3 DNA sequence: TGTGCCAGCAGTTTACCCCCAGGGGTTGGGTCTATTGAAGCTTTCTTT.

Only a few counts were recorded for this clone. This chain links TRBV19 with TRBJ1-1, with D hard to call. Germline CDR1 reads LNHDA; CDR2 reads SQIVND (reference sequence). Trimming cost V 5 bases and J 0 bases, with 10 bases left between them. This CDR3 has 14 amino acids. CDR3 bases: TGTGCCAGTAGTTGGTCAGTAATGAACACTGAAGCTTTCTTT. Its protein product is CASSWSVMNTEAFF.

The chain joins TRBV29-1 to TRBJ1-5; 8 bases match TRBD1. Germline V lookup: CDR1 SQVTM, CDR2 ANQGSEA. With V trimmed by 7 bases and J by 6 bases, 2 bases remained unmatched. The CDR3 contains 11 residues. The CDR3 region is CSATGGQPQHF. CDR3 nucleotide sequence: TGCAGCGCAACAGGGGGTCAGCCCCAGCATTTT.

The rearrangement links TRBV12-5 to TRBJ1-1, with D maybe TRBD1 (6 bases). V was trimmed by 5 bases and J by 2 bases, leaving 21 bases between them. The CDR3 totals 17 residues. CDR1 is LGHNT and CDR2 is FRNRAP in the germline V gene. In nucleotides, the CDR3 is TGTGCTAGTGGTGTCCGTCTTCCGGGGGGCTCCAACACTGAAGCTTTCTTT. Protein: CASGVRLPGGSNTEAFF.

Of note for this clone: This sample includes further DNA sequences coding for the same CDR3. The DNA of the CDR3 is TGTGCCAGCAGTGGGGGGGGTAGGTACGAGCAGTACTTC. Residues: CASSGGGRYEQYF. The chain carries TRBV2 and TRBJ2-7; 7 bases agree with TRBD2. The germline V gene has CDR1 SNHLY and CDR2 FYNNEI. This CDR3 region has 13 residues. Trimming at V came to 4 bases and at J to 4 bases, leaving 4 bases not matched to a gene.

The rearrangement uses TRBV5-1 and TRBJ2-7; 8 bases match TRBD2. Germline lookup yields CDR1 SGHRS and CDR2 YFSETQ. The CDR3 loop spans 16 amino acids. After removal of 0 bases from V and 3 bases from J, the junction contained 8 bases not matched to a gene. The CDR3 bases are TGCGCCAGCAGCTTGGGAACAGCGGGGGTGAACTACGAGCAGTACTTC. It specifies CASSLGTAGVNYEQYF.

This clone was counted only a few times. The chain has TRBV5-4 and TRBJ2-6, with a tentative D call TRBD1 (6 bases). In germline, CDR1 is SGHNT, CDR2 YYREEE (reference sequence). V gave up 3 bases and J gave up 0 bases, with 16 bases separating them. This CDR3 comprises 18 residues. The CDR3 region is CASSSGVRFGSGANVLTF. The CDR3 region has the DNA TGTGCCAGCAGCTCAGGGGTAAGGTTTGGCTCTGGGGCCAACGTCCTGACTTTC.

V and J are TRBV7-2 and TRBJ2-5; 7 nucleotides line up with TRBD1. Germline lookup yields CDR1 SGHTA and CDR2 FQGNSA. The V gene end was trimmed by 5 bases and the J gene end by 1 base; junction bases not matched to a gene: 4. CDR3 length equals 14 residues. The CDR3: CASSPDRAQETQYF. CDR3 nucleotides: TGTGCCAGCAGCCCCGACAGGGCCCAAGAGACCCAGTACTTC.

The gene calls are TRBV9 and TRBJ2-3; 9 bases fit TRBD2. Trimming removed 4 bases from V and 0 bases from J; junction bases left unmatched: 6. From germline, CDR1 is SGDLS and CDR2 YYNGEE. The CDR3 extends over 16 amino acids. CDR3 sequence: CASSFTLAGSTDTQYF. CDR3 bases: TGTGCCAGCAGCTTCACCCTAGCGGGAAGCACAGATACGCAGTATTTT.

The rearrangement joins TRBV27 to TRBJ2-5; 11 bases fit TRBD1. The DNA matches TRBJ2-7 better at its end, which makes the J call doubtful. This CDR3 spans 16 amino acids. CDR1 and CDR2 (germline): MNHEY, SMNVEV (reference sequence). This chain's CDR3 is CASSQGTGGSSYEQYF. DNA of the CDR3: TGTGCCAGCAGTCAGGGGACAGGGGGAAGCTCCTACGAGCAGTACTTC.

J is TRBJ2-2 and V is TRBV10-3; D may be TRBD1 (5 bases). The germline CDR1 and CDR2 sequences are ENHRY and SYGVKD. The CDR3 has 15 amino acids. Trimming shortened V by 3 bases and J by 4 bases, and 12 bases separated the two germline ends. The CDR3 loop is CAISDLRTPTGELFF. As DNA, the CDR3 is TGTGCCATCAGTGACCTACGGACACCCACCGGGGAGCTGTTTTTT.